This TCR beta chain was obtained from a study of blood T cells in healthy people across ages. Points from the study as a whole: A strong correlation was seen between TCR beta diversity and naive T cell percentage.

A sample-barcoded 5' primer and a J-beta primer mix were used in a second PCR of roughly 6 to 11 cycles. Every cDNA molecule bore a tag from a template-switch adaptor containing 12 random nucleotides. Each of the samples gave a minimum of 3 million paired-end reads that contained CDR3. MiXCR, applied by TCRdb to the 5' RACE reads, yields one record per CDR3 protein. The sample has 1.5 million to 2 million distinct CDR3 sequences, about 32% seen once. This clonotype was observed a single time. Its antigen remains unknown. This receptor was obtained from a woman aged 30 to 39 in good health. Sequencing input: blood.

This CDR3 is CASSQVPVSTSTDTQYF. Here the CDR3 DNA reads TGCGCCAGCAGCCAAGTTCCCGTCTCCACTAGCACAGATACGCAGTATTTT. The rearrangement joins TRBV4-1 to TRBJ2-3; no clear D gene. The CDR3 consists of 17 residues. Trimming left V 1 base short and J 0 bases short, with 14 bases between. The V gene's germline CDR1 is MGHRA and CDR2 YSYEKL.